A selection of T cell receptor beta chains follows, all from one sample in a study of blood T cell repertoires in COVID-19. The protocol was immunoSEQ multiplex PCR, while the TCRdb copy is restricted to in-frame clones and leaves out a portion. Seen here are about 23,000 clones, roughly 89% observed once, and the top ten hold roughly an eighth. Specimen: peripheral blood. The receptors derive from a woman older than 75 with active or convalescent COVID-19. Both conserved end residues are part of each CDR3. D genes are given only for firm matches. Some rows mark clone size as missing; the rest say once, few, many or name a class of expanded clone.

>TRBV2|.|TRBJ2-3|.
CASSEGNGDTQYF
TGTGCCAGCAGTGAAGGGAACGGGGATACGCAGTATTTT
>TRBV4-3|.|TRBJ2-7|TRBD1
CASSQDVIRGRIYEQYF
TGCGCCAGCAGCCAAGATGTGATCAGGGGGCGTATCTACGAGCAGTACTTC
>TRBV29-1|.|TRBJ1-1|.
CSVGASLPEAFF
TGCAGCGTTGGCGCGTCATTGCCTGAAGCTTTCTTT
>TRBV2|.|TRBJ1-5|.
CASNPGVNQPQHF
TGTGCCAGCAATCCCGGGGTCAATCAGCCCCAGCATTTT
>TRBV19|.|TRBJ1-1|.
CASIKQYGTEAFF
TGTGCCAGTATAAAACAATACGGGACTGAAGCTTTCTTT
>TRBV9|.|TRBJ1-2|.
CASSVGAGWGYGYTF
TGTGCCAGCAGCGTAGGTGCAGGGTGGGGCTATGGCTACACCTTC
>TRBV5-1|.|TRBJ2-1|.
CASSFRGNEQFF
TGCGCCAGCAGCTTTAGAGGGAATGAGCAGTTCTTC
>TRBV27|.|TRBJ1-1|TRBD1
CASSRDRALNTEAFF
TGTGCCAGCAGTCGGGACAGGGCTTTGAACACTGAAGCTTTCTTT
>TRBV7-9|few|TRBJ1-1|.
CASPTEAFF
TGTGCCAGCCCTACGGAAGCTTTCTTT
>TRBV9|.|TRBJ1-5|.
CASSVAGDSNQPQHF
TGTGCCAGCAGCGTAGCAGGGGATAGCAATCAGCCCCAGCATTTT
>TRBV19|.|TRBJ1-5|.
CASSPKDKGSNQPQHF
TGTGCCAGTAGTCCCAAGGACAAAGGAAGCAATCAGCCCCAGCATTTT
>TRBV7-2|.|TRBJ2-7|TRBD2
CASSLWEGLNNDYEQYF
TGTGCCAGCAGCCTCTGGGAGGGACTAAATAATGACTACGAGCAGTACTTC
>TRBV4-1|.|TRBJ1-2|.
CASSQDSHPTYGYTF
TGCGCCAGCAGCCAAGATAGCCATCCGACCTATGGCTACACCTTC
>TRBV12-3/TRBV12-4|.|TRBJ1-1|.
CASSQGYTEAFF
TGTGCCAGCAGTCAGGGGTACACTGAAGCTTTCTTT
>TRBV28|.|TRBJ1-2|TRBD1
CASSLQGAGSGYTF
TGTGCCAGCAGTTTACAGGGGGCAGGCTCCGGCTACACCTTC
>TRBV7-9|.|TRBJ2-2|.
CASPGTNTGELFF
TGTGCCAGCCCGGGGACGAACACCGGGGAGCTGTTTTTT
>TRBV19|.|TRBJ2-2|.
CASSIDPSVGELFF
TGTGCCAGTAGTATAGATCCGTCGGTCGGGGAGCTGTTTTTT
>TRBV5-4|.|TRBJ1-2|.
CASSLRQVLKDGYTF
TGTGCCAGCAGCTTGCGCCAGGTGCTAAAGGATGGCTACACCTTC
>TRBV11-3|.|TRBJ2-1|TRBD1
CASSLTTGVEQFF
TGTGCCAGCAGCTTAACGACAGGGGTTGAGCAGTTCTTC
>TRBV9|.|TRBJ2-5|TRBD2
CASSGELAGGHGTQYF
TGTGCCAGCAGCGGGGAACTAGCGGGAGGTCATGGGACCCAGTACTTC
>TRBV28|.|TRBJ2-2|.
CASRDLNTGELFF
TGTGCCAGTAGGGACTTAAACACCGGGGAGCTGTTTTTT
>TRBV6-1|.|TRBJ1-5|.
CASSEAYSNQPQHF
TGTGCCAGCAGTGAAGCGTATAGCAATCAGCCCCAGCATTTT
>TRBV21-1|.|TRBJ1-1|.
CASSFDRVGYTEAFF
TGTGCCAGCAGCTTCGACAGGGTCGGGTACACTGAAGCTTTCTTT
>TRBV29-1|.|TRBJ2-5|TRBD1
CSVAIQGTETQYF
TGCAGCGTTGCGATACAGGGGACGGAGACCCAGTACTTC
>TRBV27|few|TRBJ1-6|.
CASSVTQGFSYNSPLHF
TGTGCCAGCAGTGTAACACAGGGTTTTTCCTATAATTCACCCCTCCACTTT
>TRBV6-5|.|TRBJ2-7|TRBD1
CASSRPGQKYEQYF
TGTGCCAGCAGCCGTCCGGGACAGAAATACGAGCAGTACTTC
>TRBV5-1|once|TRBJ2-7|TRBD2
CASSFREGPAEQYF
TGCGCCAGCAGCTTCCGGGAGGGACCCGCCGAGCAGTACTTC
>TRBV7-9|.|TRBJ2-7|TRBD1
CASSYRGNDYEQYF
TGTGCCAGCAGCTACAGGGGGAACGATTACGAGCAGTACTTC
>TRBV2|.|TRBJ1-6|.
CASNPADNYNSPLHF
TGTGCCAGCAACCCAGCAGACAACTATAATTCACCCCTCCACTTT